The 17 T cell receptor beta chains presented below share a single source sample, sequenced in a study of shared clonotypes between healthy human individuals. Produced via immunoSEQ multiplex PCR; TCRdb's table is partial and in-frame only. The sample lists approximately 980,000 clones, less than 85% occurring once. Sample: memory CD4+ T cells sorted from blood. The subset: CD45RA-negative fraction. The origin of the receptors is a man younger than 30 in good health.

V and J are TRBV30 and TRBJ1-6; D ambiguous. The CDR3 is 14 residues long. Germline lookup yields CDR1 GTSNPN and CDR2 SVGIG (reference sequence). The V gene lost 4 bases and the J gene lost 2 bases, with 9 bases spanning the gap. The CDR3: CAWTRWAYNSPLHF. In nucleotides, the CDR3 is TGTGCCTGGACCAGGTGGGCCTATAATTCACCCCTCCACTTT.

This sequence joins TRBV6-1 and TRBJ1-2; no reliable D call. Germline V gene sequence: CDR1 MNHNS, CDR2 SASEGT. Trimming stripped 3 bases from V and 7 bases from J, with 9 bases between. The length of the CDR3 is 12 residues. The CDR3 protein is CASSDGRGGYTF. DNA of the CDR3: TGTGCCAGCAGTGATGGGCGTGGTGGCTACACCTTC.

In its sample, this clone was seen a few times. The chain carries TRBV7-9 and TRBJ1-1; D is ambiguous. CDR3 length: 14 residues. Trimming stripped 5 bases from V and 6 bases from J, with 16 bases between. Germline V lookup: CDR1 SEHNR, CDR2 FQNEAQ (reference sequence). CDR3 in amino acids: CASSTAGALSEAFF. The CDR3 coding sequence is TGTGCCAGCAGCACTGCCGGAGCGTTGTCTGAAGCTTTCTTT. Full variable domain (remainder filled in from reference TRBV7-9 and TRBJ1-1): DTGVSQNPRHKITKRGQNVTFRCDPISEHNRLYWYRQTLGQGPEFLTYFQNEAQLEKSRLLSDRFSAERPKGSFSTLEIQRTEQGDSAMYLCASSTAGALSEAFFGQGTRLTVV.

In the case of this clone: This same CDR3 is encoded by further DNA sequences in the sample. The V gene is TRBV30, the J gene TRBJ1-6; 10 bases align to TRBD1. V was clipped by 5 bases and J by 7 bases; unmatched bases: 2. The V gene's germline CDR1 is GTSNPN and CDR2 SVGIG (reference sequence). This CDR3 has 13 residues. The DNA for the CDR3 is TGTGCCTGGGCGGGACAGGGGAATTCACCCCTCCACTTT. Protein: CAWAGQGNSPLHF.

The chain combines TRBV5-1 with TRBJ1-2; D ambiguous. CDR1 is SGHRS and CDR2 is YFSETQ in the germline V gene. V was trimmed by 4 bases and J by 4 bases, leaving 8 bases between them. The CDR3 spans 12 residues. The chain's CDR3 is CASSKDGYGYTF. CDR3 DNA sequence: TGCGCCAGCAGCAAGGACGGCTATGGCTACACCTTC.

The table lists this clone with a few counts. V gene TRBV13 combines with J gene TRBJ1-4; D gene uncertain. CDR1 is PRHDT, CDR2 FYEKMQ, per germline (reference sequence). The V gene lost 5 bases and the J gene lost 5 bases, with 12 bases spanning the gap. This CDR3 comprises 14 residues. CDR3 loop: CASSPTAVNEKLFF. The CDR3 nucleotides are TGTGCCAGCAGCCCTACAGCGGTGAATGAAAAACTGTTTTTT. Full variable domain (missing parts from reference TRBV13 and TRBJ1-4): AAGVIQSPRHLIKEKRETATLKCYPIPRHDTVYWYQQGPGQDPQFLISFYEKMQSDKGSIPDRFSAQQFSDYHSELNMSSLELGDSALYFCASSPTAVNEKLFFGSGTQLSVL.

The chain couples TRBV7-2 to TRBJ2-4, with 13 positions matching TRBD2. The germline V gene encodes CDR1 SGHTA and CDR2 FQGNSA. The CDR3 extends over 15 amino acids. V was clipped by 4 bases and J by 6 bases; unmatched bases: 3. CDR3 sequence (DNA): TGTGCCAGCAGCTCCCGACTAGCGGGAGGAAACATTCAGTACTTC. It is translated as CASSSRLAGGNIQYF.

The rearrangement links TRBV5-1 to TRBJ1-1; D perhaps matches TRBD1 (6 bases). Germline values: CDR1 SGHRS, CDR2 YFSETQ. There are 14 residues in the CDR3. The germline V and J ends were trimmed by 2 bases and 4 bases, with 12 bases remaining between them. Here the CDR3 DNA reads TGCGCCAGCAGCTTCGGACAGTCAATCACTGAAGCTTTCTTT. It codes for CASSFGQSITEAFF.

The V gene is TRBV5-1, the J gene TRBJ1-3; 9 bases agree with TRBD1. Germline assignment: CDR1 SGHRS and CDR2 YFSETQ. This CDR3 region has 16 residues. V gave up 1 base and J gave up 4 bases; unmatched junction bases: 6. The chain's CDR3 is CASSLTGQGSGNTIYF. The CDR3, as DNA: TGCGCCAGCAGCTTGACTGGACAGGGGTCGGGAAACACCATATATTTT.

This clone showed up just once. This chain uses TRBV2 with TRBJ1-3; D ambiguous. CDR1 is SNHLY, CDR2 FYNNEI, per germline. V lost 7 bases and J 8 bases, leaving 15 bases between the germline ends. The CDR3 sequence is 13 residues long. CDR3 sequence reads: CASTMEGLDTIYF. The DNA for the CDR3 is TGTGCCAGCACCATGGAGGGATTGGACACCATATATTTT.

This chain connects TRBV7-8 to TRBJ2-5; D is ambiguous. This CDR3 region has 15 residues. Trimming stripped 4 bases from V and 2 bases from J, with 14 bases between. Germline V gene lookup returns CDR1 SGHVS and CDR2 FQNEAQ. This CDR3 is CASSSGPLPQETQYF. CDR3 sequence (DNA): TGTGCCAGCAGCTCCGGGCCCTTACCACAAGAGACCCAGTACTTC.

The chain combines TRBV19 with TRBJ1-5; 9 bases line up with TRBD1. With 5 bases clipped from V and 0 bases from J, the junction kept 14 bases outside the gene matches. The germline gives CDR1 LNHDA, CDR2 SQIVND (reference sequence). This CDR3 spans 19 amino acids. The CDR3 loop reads CASSPTTGGYTLSNQPQHF. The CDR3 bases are TGTGCCAGTAGTCCAACGACAGGGGGATACACCCTTAGCAATCAGCCCCAGCATTTT. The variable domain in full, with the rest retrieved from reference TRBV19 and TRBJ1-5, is DGGITQSPKYLFRKEGQNVTLSCEQNLNHDAMYWYRQDPGQGLRLIYYSQIVNDFQKGDIAEGYSVSREKKESFPLTVTSAQKNPTAFYLCASSPTTGGYTLSNQPQHFGDGTRLSIL.

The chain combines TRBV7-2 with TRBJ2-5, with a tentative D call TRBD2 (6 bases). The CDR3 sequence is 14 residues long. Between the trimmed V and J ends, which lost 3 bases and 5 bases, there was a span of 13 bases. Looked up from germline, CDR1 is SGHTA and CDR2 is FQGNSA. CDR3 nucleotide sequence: TGTGCCAGCAGCTTGTGGCGGGATGCGGAGACCCAGTACTTC. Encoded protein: CASSLWRDAETQYF.

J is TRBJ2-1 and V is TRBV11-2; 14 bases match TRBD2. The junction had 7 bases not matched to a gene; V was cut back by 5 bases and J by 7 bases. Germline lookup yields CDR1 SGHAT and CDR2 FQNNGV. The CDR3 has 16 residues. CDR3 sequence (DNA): TGTGCCAGCAGCCAAGGACTAGCGGGAGGAGGGAATGAGCAGTTCTTC. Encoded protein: CASSQGLAGGGNEQFF. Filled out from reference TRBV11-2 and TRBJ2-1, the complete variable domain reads EAGVAQSPRYKIIEKRQSVAFWCNPISGHATLYWYQQILGQGPKLLIQFQNNGVVDDSQLPKDRFSAERLKGVDSTLKIQPAKLEDSAVYLCASSQGLAGGGNEQFFGPGTRLTVL.

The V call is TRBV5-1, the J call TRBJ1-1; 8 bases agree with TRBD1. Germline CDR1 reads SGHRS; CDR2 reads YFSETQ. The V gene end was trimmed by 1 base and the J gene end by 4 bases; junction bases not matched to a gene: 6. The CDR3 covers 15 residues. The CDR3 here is CASSLSQGAPTEAFF. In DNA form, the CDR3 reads TGCGCCAGCAGCTTGTCGCAGGGGGCGCCCACTGAAGCTTTCTTT.

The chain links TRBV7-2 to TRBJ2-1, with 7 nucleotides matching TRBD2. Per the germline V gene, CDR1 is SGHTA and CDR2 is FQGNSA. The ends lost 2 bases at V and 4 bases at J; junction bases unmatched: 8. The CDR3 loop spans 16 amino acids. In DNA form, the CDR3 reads TGTGCCAGCAGCTTATATGCTAGCGGAACATACAATGAGCAGTTCTTC. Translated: CASSLYASGTYNEQFF. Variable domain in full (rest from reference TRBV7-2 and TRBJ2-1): GAGVSQSPSNKVTEKGKDVELRCDPISGHTALYWYRQSLGQGLEFLIYFQGNSAPDKSGLPSDRFSAERTGGSVSTLTIQRTQQEDSAVYLCASSLYASGTYNEQFFGPGTRLTVL.

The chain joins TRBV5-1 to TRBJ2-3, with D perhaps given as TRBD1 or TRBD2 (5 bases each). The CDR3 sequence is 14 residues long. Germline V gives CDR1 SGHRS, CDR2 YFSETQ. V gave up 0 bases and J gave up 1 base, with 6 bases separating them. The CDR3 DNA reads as TGCGCCAGCAGCTTGGCGGGACGCACAGATACGCAGTATTTT. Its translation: CASSLAGRTDTQYF.